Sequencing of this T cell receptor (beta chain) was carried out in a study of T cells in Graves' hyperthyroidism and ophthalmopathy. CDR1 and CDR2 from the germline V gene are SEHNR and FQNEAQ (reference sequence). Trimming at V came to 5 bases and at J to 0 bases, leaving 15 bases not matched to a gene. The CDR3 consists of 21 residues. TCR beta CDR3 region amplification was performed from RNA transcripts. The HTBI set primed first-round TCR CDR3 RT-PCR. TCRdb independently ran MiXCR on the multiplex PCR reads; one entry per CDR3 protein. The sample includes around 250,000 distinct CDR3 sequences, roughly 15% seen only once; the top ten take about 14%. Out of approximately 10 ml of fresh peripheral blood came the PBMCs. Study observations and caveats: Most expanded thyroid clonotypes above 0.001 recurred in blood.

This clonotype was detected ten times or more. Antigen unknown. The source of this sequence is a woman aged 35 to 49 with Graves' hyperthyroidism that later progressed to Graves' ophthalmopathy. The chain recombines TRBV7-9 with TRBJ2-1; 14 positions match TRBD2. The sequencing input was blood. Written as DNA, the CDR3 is TGTGCCAGCAGCCCCCCACCGACTAGCGGGAGGGTTCCCAGCTCCTACAATGAGCAGTTCTTC. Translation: CASSPPPTSGRVPSSYNEQFF.